A selection of T cell receptor beta chains follows, all from one sample in a study of Ad26.COV2.S vaccination and SARS-CoV-2 variants. Only in-frame clones appear in the TCRdb table, and some are missing; sequencing was by immunoSEQ multiplex PCR. The table includes over 400,000 clones, 92% detected once. The sample consisted of peripheral blood, taken in a trial of Ad26.COV2.S vaccine versus placebo. The receptors were sampled from a person aged 18-60 years who received the Ad26.COV2.S COVID-19 vaccine or a placebo. CDR3s include the opening cysteine and the closing phenylalanine or tryptophan.

j_call v_call cdr3_aa
TRBJ1-1 TRBV9 CASSATGDTEAFF
TRBJ2-1 TRBV6-2/TRBV6-3 CASSQTSGGRDEQFF
TRBJ1-2 TRBV19 CASSFGGSSHGYTF
TRBJ1-1 TRBV25-1 CASSAVGGRSTEAFF
TRBJ1-4 TRBV28 CASSPSSGGGREKLFF
TRBJ1-1 TRBV12-3/TRBV12-4 CASNVQGAAEAFF
TRBJ2-7 TRBV6-4 CASMVNGRVLAYEQYF
TRBJ1-6 TRBV11-2 CASSSGGWGSPLHF
TRBJ2-1 TRBV27 CASSFGLESYNEQFF
TRBJ2-7 TRBV7-2 CASSLAQTSYEQYF
TRBJ2-3 TRBV7-2 CASSSGGHDTQYF
TRBJ1-1 TRBV28 CASSPSTGSNTEAFF
TRBJ2-5 TRBV3-1/TRBV3-2 CASSELETQYF
TRBJ2-5 TRBV4-3 CASSQRGLAGGETQYF
TRBJ1-1 TRBV19 CASKYVGEQFRNTEAFF
TRBJ1-4 TRBV9 CASSPAGEGREKLFF
TRBJ2-5 TRBV10-2 CASSEAPETQYF
TRBJ2-1 TRBV12-3/TRBV12-4 CASSRLAGSPTFF
TRBJ1-3 TRBV7-6 CASSLSGGLWGNTIYF
TRBJ2-2 TRBV6-5 CASSTPGGELFF
TRBJ2-2 TRBV10-1 CASSELVAGELFF
TRBJ2-2 TRBV7-9 CASSFEGRTGELFF
TRBJ1-1 TRBV5-6 CASKTGWGTEAFF
TRBJ1-1 TRBV5-1 CASSLTANTEAFF
TRBJ1-2 TRBV9 CASSVARDRVDYGYTF
TRBJ2-1 TRBV7-2 CASSSKSEGNYEQFF
TRBJ1-1 TRBV4-3 CASSQDLRGGVTEAFF
TRBJ2-5 TRBV5-4 CASSLVGGGEETQYF
TRBJ1-2 TRBV9 CASSARTILRDRELNSYGYTF
TRBJ2-6 TRBV6-5 CASSMQFGANVLTF
TRBJ2-2 TRBV19 CASTAMSTGGGLPNTGELFF
TRBJ2-6 TRBV11-3 CASSPAGALGSGANVLTF
TRBJ2-7 TRBV6-2/TRBV6-3 CASSYGQEVYEQYF
TRBJ2-1 TRBV7-9 CASSRSGSPNYNEQFF
TRBJ1-3 TRBV19 CASREGGTLNTIYF
TRBJ2-7 TRBV7-9 CASSPGQKSIYEQYF
TRBJ2-7 TRBV5-1 CASSLSRVSYEQYF
TRBJ1-1 TRBV15 CATSSLGVQAFF
TRBJ2-3 TRBV9 CASSVAMGPDTQYF
TRBJ1-2 TRBV2 CASSEARGLGIGYTF
TRBJ2-3 TRBV5-1 CASSPAGGGTDTQYF
TRBJ1-1 TRBV19 CASTRPGTGATEAFF
TRBJ2-5 TRBV30 CAWTPPTGTSGGPEETQYF
TRBJ1-2 TRBV5-8 CASSLARNYYGYTF
TRBJ2-7 TRBV20-1 CSASYPGTPLFEQYF
TRBJ1-6 TRBV25-1 CASSEPAPAGNSPLHF
TRBJ2-2 TRBV28 CASSAWGANTGELFF
TRBJ2-1 TRBV7-2 CASSLAATIINEQFF
TRBJ2-6 TRBV19 CASTSLFSGANVLTF
TRBJ2-1 TRBV6-6 CASSLRVHEQFF
TRBJ2-7 TRBV5-4 CAGSRAGGSYEQYF
TRBJ2-1 TRBV6-2/TRBV6-3 CASSSPVRGFF
TRBJ2-5 TRBV6-5 CASNRGGRETQYF
TRBJ1-2 TRBV28 CASTLQGAGGYTF
TRBJ1-5 TRBV27 CASSLRGPGNQPQHF
TRBJ2-7 TRBV5-4 CASSLEDDEQYF
TRBJ1-2 TRBV7-9 CASSSGQTGYTF
TRBJ2-7 TRBV19 CASSTRGAWYEQYF